The rows below give T cell receptor beta chains drawn from one sample of a study of blood T cell repertoires in COVID-19. Profiling relied on immunoSEQ multiplex PCR, and the TCRdb table lists in-frame clones only, not all of them. Of some 70,000 clones detected, more than 90% appear once; the ten largest clones hold around 13%. The sequenced sample consisted of peripheral blood. The receptors here all came from a human donor with active COVID-19. The donor label of this sample is uncertain. Both conserved end residues are part of each CDR3. The order of the fields is D gene, J gene, clone size, V gene, CDR3 DNA, CDR3 protein. A D gene is named only where the DNA matches it firmly. Clone size is stated in some rows and not others, as once, few, many or a class when expanded.

>.|TRBJ2-1|.|TRBV2
TGTGCCAGCAGTCGGCTAGGATCTTACAATGAGCAGTTCTTC
CASSRLGSYNEQFF
>TRBD1|TRBJ1-1|.|TRBV5-3
TGTGCCAGAAGCTTGGGCTGGACAGGCCGCATGAACACTGAAGCTTTCTTT
CARSLGWTGRMNTEAFF
>.|TRBJ2-7|.|TRBV2
TGTGCCAGCAGTCGAGTTTCCTACGAGCAGTACTTC
CASSRVSYEQYF
>TRBD1|TRBJ2-3|.|TRBV7-8
TGTGCCAGCAGCGTACAATGGACAGGGGTAGTATCAGATACGCAGTATTTT
CASSVQWTGVVSDTQYF
>.|TRBJ2-1|.|TRBV7-9
TGTGCCAGCAGCTTCCCCGGGGCCTACAATGAGCAGTTCTTC
CASSFPGAYNEQFF
>.|TRBJ2-3|.|TRBV28
TGTGCCAGCACCCGAGGGGGAAGGTCGCAGTATTTT
CASTRGGRSQYF
>.|TRBJ1-2|.|TRBV6-5
TGTGCCAGCAGTTATGGGCAATTCGGCCCTGGCTACACCTTC
CASSYGQFGPGYTF
>.|TRBJ1-5|.|TRBV28
TGTGCCAGCAGTTATCAAGTGCGGCAGCCCCAGCATTTT
CASSYQVRQPQHF
>TRBD1|TRBJ1-2|.|TRBV3-1/TRBV3-2
TGTGCCAGCAGCCAAGTGGGACAGCTCTATGGCTACACCTTC
CASSQVGQLYGYTF
>.|TRBJ2-7|.|TRBV3-1/TRBV3-2
TGTGCCAGCAGCCAAACGGACAGAAACGAGCAGTACTTC
CASSQTDRNEQYF
>TRBD2|TRBJ2-3|once|TRBV5-1
TGCGCCAGCAGCTTGGGCTCGGGAGGGTTCACAGATACGCAGTATTTT
CASSLGSGGFTDTQYF
>.|TRBJ2-5|.|TRBV7-2
TGTGCCAGCAGCTTGCTGGGGGGAGAGACCCAGTACTTC
CASSLLGGETQYF
>.|TRBJ2-2|.|TRBV5-1
TGCGCCAGCAGCAAGACAGGAGACACCGGGGAGCTGTTTTTT
CASSKTGDTGELFF
>.|TRBJ2-3|once|TRBV24-1
TGTGCCACCAGCACCCTTGGCGGCGTCAAGACAGATACGCAGTATTTT
CATSTLGGVKTDTQYF
>.|TRBJ2-1|once|TRBV4-3
TGCGCCAGCAGCCAAGTGGACACCCACAATGAGCAGTTCTTC
CASSQVDTHNEQFF
>TRBD2|TRBJ2-1|.|TRBV7-6
TGTGCCAGCAGCTTAAGGCTAGCGGGAGTGAACAATGAGCAGTTCTTC
CASSLRLAGVNNEQFF
>.|TRBJ1-5|once|TRBV15
TGTGCCACCAGCAGTGGGGCCCGTCAGCCCCAGCATTTT
CATSSGARQPQHF
>.|TRBJ2-5|.|TRBV27
TGTGCCAGCAGACCTCAGACCACCGGGACTCGAAAAGAGACCCAGTACTTC
CASRPQTTGTRKETQYF
>TRBD1|TRBJ2-7|.|TRBV7-2
TGTGCCAGCAGCGCAGGACAGGGGGCCCTCTACGAGCAGTACTTC
CASSAGQGALYEQYF
>TRBD1|TRBJ1-2|.|TRBV6-6
TGTGCCAGCAGTTACACCGGGACAGCCAAAGGCTACACCTTC
CASSYTGTAKGYTF
>TRBD1|TRBJ1-2|.|TRBV5-1
TGCGCCAGCAGCGAATGGGGGTCGGGACAGGGGTCTGGCTACACCTTC
CASSEWGSGQGSGYTF
>.|TRBJ2-2|.|TRBV7-8
TGTGCCAGCAGCTTAACGGGGAACACCGGGGAGCTGTTTTTT
CASSLTGNTGELFF
>.|TRBJ1-5|.|TRBV3-1/TRBV3-2
TGTGCCAGCAGCCAAGGAGGGAATAGCAATCAGCCCCAGCATTTT
CASSQGGNSNQPQHF
>TRBD1|TRBJ2-5|.|TRBV7-2
TGTGCCAGCAGCTCATCAGGGTTACAGGGGGAGACCCAGTACTTC
CASSSSGLQGETQYF
>TRBD1|TRBJ2-3|.|TRBV28
TGTGCCAGCAGCACGGACAGGGGCCATACGCAGTATTTT
CASSTDRGHTQYF
>TRBD1|TRBJ1-1|.|TRBV6-2/TRBV6-3
TGTGCCAGCAGCGAGGACAGGACTGAAGCTTTCTTT
CASSEDRTEAFF
>.|TRBJ2-6|.|TRBV6-2/TRBV6-3
TGTGCCAGCAGTCCCTGGGGGGACGCGGAATCTGGGGCCAACGTCCTGACTTTC
CASSPWGDAESGANVLTF
>.|TRBJ2-6|.|TRBV27
TGTGCCAGCAGACTCTCTGGGGCCAACGTCCTGACTTTC
CASRLSGANVLTF